One sample yielded the 21 T cell receptor beta chains listed below, sequenced in a study of long-term antiretroviral therapy in people with HIV. Runs used v3.0 of the immunoSEQ assay and were done at survey level. Some clones are missing from TCRdb's copy, which holds only in-frame ones; the method was immunoSEQ multiplex PCR. The repertoire holds around 13,000 clones, with approximately 73% as singletons. Sample: unsorted PBMCs, taken 3.1 years after starting antiretroviral therapy. All receptors derive from a man aged 40-55 years with HIV.

This chain joins TRBV5-1 and TRBJ2-2, with 8 bases that match TRBD1. The germline CDR1 and CDR2 sequences are SGHRS and YFSETQ. This CDR3 is 16 amino acids long. Trimming took 0 bases from V and 7 from J; bases not matched to a gene: 8. In DNA form, the CDR3 reads TGCGCCAGCAGCTTGGCCGTGACAGGGGCTGGCGGGGAGCTGTTTTTT. Amino acid sequence: CASSLAVTGAGGELFF.

This clone was recorded only once. The chain joins TRBV7-8 to TRBJ2-6; D unresolved. Germline CDR1 and CDR2: SGHVS and FQNEAQ. The CDR3 loop spans 15 amino acids. Trimming pared 0 bases from V and 0 bases from J, leaving 3 bases between. The CDR3 loop reads CASSLAVSGANVLTF. CDR3 bases: TGTGCCAGCAGCTTAGCGGTCTCTGGGGCCAACGTCCTGACTTTC.

This chain connects TRBV7-2 to TRBJ2-7; no firm D call. Per germline, CDR1 SGHTA and CDR2 FQGNSA. The CDR3 sequence is 14 residues long. V lost 1 base, J lost 4 bases, and 11 bases lay in between. The CDR3 DNA reads as TGTGCCAGCAGCTTAGGTCAGAGTTATTACGAGCAGTACTTC. This codes for CASSLGQSYYEQYF.

The rearrangement uses TRBV5-5 and TRBJ2-1, with TRBD1 matching 10 bases. J gave up 5 bases and V 0 bases, and 2 bases lay outside the gene matches. The CDR3 runs to 15 residues. Germline V gives CDR1 SGHKS, CDR2 YYEKEE (reference sequence). This chain's CDR3 is CASSLAGQGHNEQFF. The CDR3 bases are TGTGCCAGCAGCTTGGCGGGACAGGGGCACAATGAGCAGTTCTTC.

The rearrangement links TRBV10-3 to TRBJ2-6; maybe TRBD1 (6 bases). V lost 5 bases and J 0 bases, leaving 11 bases between the germline ends. Germline V CDR1 and CDR2: ENHRY, SYGVKD. There are 16 residues in the CDR3. The DNA of the CDR3 is TGTGCCATCAGTCGGGACATTACCTCTGGGGCCAACGTCCTGACTTTC. Amino acid sequence: CAISRDITSGANVLTF.

The genes are TRBV5-1 and TRBJ2-1, with 8 positions matching TRBD2. The CDR3 consists of 16 residues. V gave up 6 bases and J gave up 3 bases; unmatched junction bases: 11. The germline V gene has CDR1 SGHRS and CDR2 YFSETQ. CDR3 in DNA: TGCGCCAGCACCCCGGGTAGCGGGGCCCTCTACAATGAGCAGTTCTTC. It codes for CASTPGSGALYNEQFF.

Within the sample, this clone is large (0.1 to 1%). The chain employs TRBV19 and TRBJ2-3; 9 nucleotides match TRBD1. The CDR3 spans 15 residues. V lost 6 bases to trimming and J lost 1 base; unmatched junction nucleotides: 5. CDR1 is LNHDA, CDR2 SQIVND, per germline (reference sequence). The CDR3 spells CASRRGQGGTDTQYF. DNA of the CDR3: TGTGCCAGTAGGAGGGGACAGGGTGGCACAGATACGCAGTATTTT.

V gene TRBV7-9 combines with J gene TRBJ2-1; TRBD2 matches 8 bases. J lost 6 bases, V lost 5 bases, and 12 bases had no gene match. There are 16 residues in the CDR3. Germline CDR1 reads SEHNR; CDR2 reads FQNEAQ (reference sequence). The CDR3 spells CASSPLAGGRGNEQFF. The CDR3 DNA reads TGTGCCAGCAGCCCGCTGGCGGGGGGACGGGGCAATGAGCAGTTCTTC.

In nucleotides, the CDR3 is TGTGCCAGTAGTATCTGGGGGGGGAACACTGAAGCTTTCTTT. It encodes CASSIWGGNTEAFF. V gene TRBV19 combines with J gene TRBJ1-1; TRBD1 is a possible D gene (5 bases). Per germline, CDR1 LNHDA and CDR2 SQIVND (reference sequence). V was cut by 3 bases and J by 1 base, with 9 bases left in between. CDR3 length: 14 amino acids.

V gene TRBV7-8 combines with J gene TRBJ1-6; 9 nucleotides agree with TRBD1. CDR1 is SGHVS, CDR2 FQNEAQ, per germline. V shed 3 bases, J shed 11 bases, and the junction held 2 bases outside the gene matches. The CDR3 has 13 amino acids. CDR3: CASSLGQGAPLHF. Here the CDR3 DNA reads TGTGCCAGCAGCTTGGGACAGGGTGCACCCCTCCACTTT. Full variable domain (rest looked up from reference TRBV7-8 and TRBJ1-6): GAGVSQSPRYKVAKRGQDVALRCDPISGHVSLFWYQQALGQGPEFLTYFQNEAQLDKSGLPSDRFFAERPEGSVSTLKIQRTQQEDSAVYLCASSLGQGAPLHFGNGTRLTVT.

The chain employs TRBV11-2 and TRBJ1-4; 9 nucleotides line up with TRBD1. In germline, CDR1 is SGHAT, CDR2 FQNNGV. V lost 7 bases and J lost 5; bases outside the gene matches: 8. The CDR3 consists of 15 residues. In DNA, the CDR3 is TGTGCCAGCAACACCCGGGACAGGGCGAATGAAAAACTGTTTTTT. Amino acid sequence: CASNTRDRANEKLFF.

V gene TRBV7-6 combines with J gene TRBJ2-7; 7 positions agree with TRBD1. Trimming at V came to 6 bases and at J to 4 bases, leaving 6 bases not matched to a gene. The CDR3 sequence is 13 residues long. Germline V CDR1 and CDR2: SGHVS, FNYEAQ. CDR3 DNA: TGTGCCAGCAGTTCCGGACAGGATTACGAGCAGTACTTC. Its translation is CASSSGQDYEQYF.

This clone has just a few counts. The V gene is TRBV6-5, the J gene TRBJ1-2; TRBD1 aligns across 7 bases. The length of the CDR3 is 13 residues. CDR1 is MNHEY, CDR2 SVGAGI, per germline. V shed 3 bases and J 4 bases; nucleotides not matched to a gene: 2. The CDR3 spells CASSYGDSYGYTF. In DNA, the CDR3 is TGTGCCAGCAGTTATGGGGACAGCTATGGCTACACCTTC.

This clone was picked up one time. This chain uses TRBV5-1 with TRBJ1-2; D ambiguous. The CDR3 sequence is 16 residues long. Germline assignment: CDR1 SGHRS and CDR2 YFSETQ. V gave up 0 bases and J gave up 1 base, with 13 bases separating them. The CDR3 reads CASSLGTVKLNYGYTF. For the CDR3, the DNA is TGCGCCAGCAGCTTGGGTACAGTAAAGCTTAACTATGGCTACACCTTC.

The V gene is TRBV18, the J gene TRBJ2-1, with TRBD1 matching over 8 bases. The CDR3 runs to 15 residues. The V gene's germline CDR1 is KGHSH and CDR2 LQKENI. The ends lost 3 bases at V and 3 bases at J; junction bases unmatched: 4. For the CDR3, the DNA is TGTGCCAGCTCACCGGGACAGGCTTACTACAATGAGCAGTTCTTC. As protein: CASSPGQAYYNEQFF.

V usage is TRBV19 and J usage is TRBJ2-7; no clear D gene. Germline-derived CDR1 and CDR2 are LNHDA and SQIVND (reference sequence). Trimming shortened V by 3 bases and J by 1 base, and 13 bases separated the two germline ends. The CDR3 extends over 15 amino acids. The CDR3 loop is CASSMGSGVSYEQYF. CDR3 bases: TGTGCCAGTAGTATGGGGTCAGGAGTTTCCTACGAGCAGTACTTC.

The chain is built from TRBV19 and TRBJ2-4; 7 bases are shared with TRBD2. Trimming removed 1 base from V and 6 bases from J; junction bases left unmatched: 3. CDR1 is LNHDA, CDR2 SQIVND, per germline (reference sequence). This CDR3 region has 14 residues. Here the CDR3 reads CASSIGEGTNIQYF. The CDR3 DNA reads as TGTGCCAGTAGTATAGGGGAGGGCACAAACATTCAGTACTTC.

The chain combines TRBV7-9 with TRBJ2-3; 12 bases are a match to TRBD2. The V gene's germline CDR1 is SEHNR and CDR2 FQNEAQ (reference sequence). CDR3 length: 15 amino acids. The junction had 6 bases not matched to a gene; V was cut back by 4 bases and J by 7 bases. Written as DNA, the CDR3 is TGTGCCAGCAGCTCTTCGACTAGCGGGGGATATACGCAGTATTTT. Translated, it gives CASSSSTSGGYTQYF.

The chain links TRBV2 to TRBJ2-5; TRBD2 aligns across 9 bases. Germline CDR1 SNHLY, CDR2 FYNNEI. Trimming at V came to 3 bases and at J to 5 bases, leaving 10 bases not matched to a gene. This CDR3 region has 16 residues. CDR3 in DNA: TGTGCCAGCAGTGAGAGGGCTAGCGGGGCCTGGGAGACCCAGTACTTC. It specifies CASSERASGAWETQYF.

V gene TRBV4-1 combines with J gene TRBJ2-7; D unclear. Per germline, CDR1 MGHRA and CDR2 YSYEKL. The CDR3 is 11 residues long. Deletions cut 6 bases from V and 7 bases from J, with 10 bases between. The CDR3 sequence is CASRSGREQYF. CDR3 DNA sequence: TGCGCCAGCAGATCGGGTAGAGAGCAGTACTTC.

The rearrangement uses TRBV11-1 and TRBJ2-7, with D possibly TRBD1 on 6 matching bases. V lost 6 bases, J lost 5 bases, and 17 bases lay in between. The CDR3 consists of 14 residues. CDR1 and CDR2 from the germline V gene are SGHAT and FQDESV (reference sequence). CDR3 residues: CASSYAGARNEQYF. As DNA, the CDR3 is TGTGCCAGCAGTTATGCAGGGGCGCGGAACGAGCAGTACTTC.